This entry describes one TCR beta chain. The sample originates from a study of monozygotic twins with inflammatory bowel disease. Each CDR3 protein gets one entry in TCRdb, which reprocessed the 5' RACE reads and gives no DNA. This sample's clone table lists about 200,000 distinct CDR3 sequences. This CDR3 contains 15 residues. Germline CDR1 SEHNR, CDR2 FQNEAQ (reference sequence). The TCR comes from a human donor with ulcerative colitis or Crohn's disease, or a healthy co-twin of an affected twin (not recorded which). This sequence joins TRBV7-9 and TRBJ1-2; the TCRdb call, TRBD1, lacks DNA for checking. The specimen sequenced was blood. CDR3: CASSQTTGRNYGYTF. Filled out from reference TRBV7-9 and TRBJ1-2, the complete variable domain reads DTGVSQNPRHKITKRGQNVTFRCDPISEHNRLYWYRQTLGQGPEFLTYFQNEAQLEKSRLLSDRFSAERPKGSFSTLEIQRTEQGDSAMYLCASSQTTGRNYGYTFGSGTRLTVV.